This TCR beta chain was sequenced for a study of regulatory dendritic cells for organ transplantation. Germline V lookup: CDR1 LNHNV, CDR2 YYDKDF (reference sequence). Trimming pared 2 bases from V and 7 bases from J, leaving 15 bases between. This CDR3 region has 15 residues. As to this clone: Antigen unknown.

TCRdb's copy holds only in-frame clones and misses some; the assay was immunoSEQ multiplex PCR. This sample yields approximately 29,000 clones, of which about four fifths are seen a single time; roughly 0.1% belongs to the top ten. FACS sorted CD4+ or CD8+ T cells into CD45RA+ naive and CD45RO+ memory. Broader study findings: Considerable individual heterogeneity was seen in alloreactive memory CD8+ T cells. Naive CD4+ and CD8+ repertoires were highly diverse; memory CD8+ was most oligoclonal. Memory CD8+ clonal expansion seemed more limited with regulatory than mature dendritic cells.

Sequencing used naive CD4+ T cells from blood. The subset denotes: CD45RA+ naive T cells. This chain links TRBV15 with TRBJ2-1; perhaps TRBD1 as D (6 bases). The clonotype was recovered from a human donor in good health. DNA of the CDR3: TGTGCCACCAGCAGAACTACAGGGACGGCGAATGAGCAGTTCTTC. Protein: CATSRTTGTANEQFF.